The next 16 T cell receptor beta chains were all read from a single sample in a study of cytomegalovirus exposure and HLA in healthy donors. PCR amplification relied on 60 Vbeta primers (plus 13 Jbeta primers). Here immunoSEQ multiplex PCR was the method, and the copy in TCRdb shows in-frame clones only, minus some. The profile shows 160,000 or so clones, 65% to 90% of them singletons. What was sequenced was PBMCs. The receptor set was obtained from a woman younger than 30 in good health and CMV-seronegative.

J is TRBJ2-4 and V is TRBV4-1; TRBD1 is a possible D gene (6 bases). CDR3 length: 14 residues. Trimming took off 4 bases at V and 9 bases at J, with 16 bases between the two ends. From germline, CDR1 is MGHRA and CDR2 YSYEKL. The CDR3 DNA reads as TGCGCCAGCAGCCGATCAGGGGACGGTGGCATTCAGTACTTC. It codes for CASSRSGDGGIQYF.

The chain couples TRBV5-1 to TRBJ1-2; 11 bases align to TRBD1. The germline V gene encodes CDR1 SGHRS and CDR2 YFSETQ. V lost 5 bases, J lost 7 bases, and 7 bases stayed unmatched. The CDR3 totals 14 residues. The CDR3 protein is CASRRTGGVSGYTF. As DNA, the CDR3 is TGCGCCAGCAGAAGGACAGGGGGCGTGAGTGGCTACACCTTC.

The J gene is TRBJ1-1, the V gene TRBV7-9; 8 bases agree with TRBD1. The length of the CDR3 is 15 residues. Per germline, CDR1 SEHNR and CDR2 FQNEAQ (reference sequence). V trimming: 0 bases; J trimming: 3 bases; junction bases outside the gene matches: 3. CDR3 coding DNA: TGTGCCAGCAGCTTAGCCCTGACAGGGGACACTGAAGCTTTCTTT. Its translation: CASSLALTGDTEAFF.

V is TRBV19 and J is TRBJ1-1; TRBD1 aligns across 8 bases. Germline lookup yields CDR1 LNHDA and CDR2 SQIVND (reference sequence). J gave up 11 bases and V 5 bases, and 13 bases lay outside the gene matches. CDR3 length: 14 residues. The CDR3 here is CASSSLDRGGKAFF. The DNA for the CDR3 is TGTGCCAGTAGTTCCCTAGACAGGGGTGGTAAGGCTTTCTTT.

This clone was seen only once. The chain couples TRBV7-9 to TRBJ2-1; 7 bases match TRBD2. Germline loops: CDR1 SEHNR, CDR2 FQNEAQ (reference sequence). V shed 4 bases and J 12 bases; nucleotides not matched to a gene: 9. The CDR3 runs 13 residues. The CDR3 here is CASSSQREGAQFF. As DNA, the CDR3 is TGTGCCAGCAGCTCCCAGCGGGAAGGTGCGCAGTTCTTC.

The gene calls are TRBV28 and TRBJ2-3; 8 nucleotides agree with TRBD2. This CDR3 has 14 residues. V shed 5 bases and J 2 bases; nucleotides not matched to a gene: 3. Germline V gene data show CDR1 as MDHEN and CDR2 as SYDVKM. The CDR3, as DNA: TGTGCCAGCAGTCCGACTAGCGTCACAGATACGCAGTATTTT. It is translated as CASSPTSVTDTQYF.

Details on this clone: Other DNA sequences in this specimen translate into the identical CDR3. The chain recombines TRBV2 with TRBJ2-3, with a weak D call TRBD2 (6 bases). Trimming removed 5 bases at V and 0 bases at J, with 9 bases between. From germline, CDR1 is SNHLY and CDR2 FYNNEI. The length of the CDR3 is 14 residues. The CDR3 nucleotides read TGTGCCAGCAGTCCGGGACTTAGCACAGATACGCAGTATTTT. Translated, it gives CASSPGLSTDTQYF.

This chain connects TRBV11-2 to TRBJ2-7; 9 bases agree with TRBD2. Germline V lookup: CDR1 SGHAT, CDR2 FQNNGV. The V segment lost 3 bases and the J segment 0 bases; nucleotides outside the gene matches: 12. CDR3 length: 18 residues. The DNA of the CDR3 is TGTGCCAGCAGCTTTGCTGTGCCTAGCGGGGCGATCTCCTACGAGCAGTACTTC. As protein: CASSFAVPSGAISYEQYF.

The CDR3 DNA follows: TGTGCCAGCAGCCGATACGTGAGCCACGAGCAGTACTTC. It translates to CASSRYVSHEQYF. The chain joins TRBV13 to TRBJ2-7; D is undetermined. The V gene's germline CDR1 is PRHDT and CDR2 FYEKMQ (reference sequence). The CDR3 is 13 residues long. V dropped 5 bases and J dropped 5 bases, with 13 bases sitting between them.

V and J are TRBV19 and TRBJ2-1; 13 nucleotides match TRBD2. The CDR3 totals 14 residues. Germline loops: CDR1 LNHDA, CDR2 SQIVND (reference sequence). Trimming cost V 6 bases and J 9 bases; bases outside gene matches: 5. CDR3 in DNA: TGTGCCAGTAGAGGACTAGCGGGGGCGGGTGAGCAGTTCTTC. Translating it yields CASRGLAGAGEQFF. The variable domain in full, completed from reference TRBV19 and TRBJ2-1, reads DGGITQSPKYLFRKEGQNVTLSCEQNLNHDAMYWYRQDPGQGLRLIYYSQIVNDFQKGDIAEGYSVSREKKESFPLTVTSAQKNPTAFYLCASRGLAGAGEQFFGPGTRLTVL.

The chain employs TRBV5-4 and TRBJ2-7; 8 bases are shared with TRBD1. CDR3 length: 14 residues. The V segment lost 4 bases and the J segment 0 bases; nucleotides outside the gene matches: 3. In germline, CDR1 is SGHNT, CDR2 YYREEE (reference sequence). In DNA form, the CDR3 reads TGTGCCAGCAGCCCCGGGACAGGCTCCTACGAGCAGTACTTC. Protein product: CASSPGTGSYEQYF.

The chain employs TRBV28 and TRBJ1-1, with 7 bases lining up with TRBD1. This CDR3 is 17 amino acids long. After removal of 2 bases from V and 6 bases from J, the junction contained 15 bases not matched to a gene. The germline CDR1 and CDR2 sequences are MDHEN and SYDVKM. The DNA of the CDR3 is TGTGCCAGCAGTTTAAACCGTCTAGGGGGCGCTATAGCTGAAGCTTTCTTT. It yields the protein CASSLNRLGGAIAEAFF.

CDR3 bases: TGTGCCAGCAAGGGACTTCAAGAGACCCAGTACTTC. Translation: CASKGLQETQYF. The chain is built from TRBV2 and TRBJ2-5; D may be TRBD2 (6 bases). This CDR3 has 12 amino acids. The V gene lost 7 bases and the J gene lost 2 bases, with 8 bases spanning the gap. Germline-derived CDR1 and CDR2 are SNHLY and FYNNEI.

This chain uses TRBV7-8 with TRBJ2-3, with TRBD2 as a possible D gene (5 bases). The germline V gene has CDR1 SGHVS and CDR2 FQNEAQ. V was trimmed by 5 bases and J by 3 bases, leaving 18 bases between them. CDR3 length equals 16 residues. The CDR3 here is CASSLARVTRTDTQYF. The CDR3 bases are TGTGCCAGCAGCCTGGCGCGGGTAACTCGGACAGATACGCAGTATTTT. Looking up the rest from reference TRBV7-8 and TRBJ2-3 gives the full variable domain: GAGVSQSPRYKVAKRGQDVALRCDPISGHVSLFWYQQALGQGPEFLTYFQNEAQLDKSGLPSDRFFAERPEGSVSTLKIQRTQQEDSAVYLCASSLARVTRTDTQYFGPGTRLTVL.

The CDR3, as DNA: TGTGCCAGCTCACCTCAGTTCGACAGGGGGCGGGCTGAAGCTTTCTTT. Its protein is CASSPQFDRGRAEAFF. This chain links TRBV18 with TRBJ1-1; 10 nucleotides match TRBD1. This CDR3 is built from 16 residues. The germline V gene encodes CDR1 KGHSH and CDR2 LQKENI. With 3 bases clipped from V and 6 bases from J, the junction kept 10 bases outside the gene matches.

The rearrangement links TRBV9 to TRBJ2-5, with a weak D call TRBD2 (7 bases). The CDR3 runs to 15 residues. The germline V gene encodes CDR1 SGDLS and CDR2 YYNGEE. Trimming cost V 0 bases and J 2 bases, with 11 bases left between them. CDR3 loop: CASSVAGGFQETQYF. CDR3 in DNA: TGTGCCAGCAGCGTAGCGGGGGGCTTTCAAGAGACCCAGTACTTC.